A single sample is the source of the 24 T cell receptor beta chains below, sequenced in a study of blood T cell repertoires in COVID-19. Measured with immunoSEQ multiplex PCR; TCRdb has only the in-frame clones, and not every one. Altogether around 250,000 clones are present, around 86% being singletons, with the ten largest covering 12%. The specimen was peripheral blood. These receptors all stem from an elderly man with acute or convalescent COVID-19.

V is TRBV3-1 (or the pseudogene TRBV3-2) and J is TRBJ1-5; tentative D call: TRBD1 (6 bases). In germline, CDR1 is LGHDT, CDR2 YNNKEL (reference sequence). V gave up 4 bases and J gave up 0 bases, with 13 bases separating them. The length of the CDR3 is 16 residues. CDR3 nucleotide sequence: TGTGCCAGCAGCCTGGGGACATCTTCTAGCAATCAGCCCCAGCATTTT. Protein sequence: CASSLGTSSSNQPQHF.

The chain carries TRBV18 and TRBJ1-5, with a possible D match to TRBD1 (5 bases). The CDR3 is made up of 17 amino acids. The V gene's germline CDR1 is KGHSH and CDR2 LQKENI. Trimming cost V 2 bases and J 2 bases, with 16 bases left between them. CDR3 nucleotides: TGTGCCAGCTCACCAAGGTACGGGGGTGAGGGCAATCAGCCCCAGCATTTT. Its translation: CASSPRYGGEGNQPQHF.

The rearrangement links TRBV9 to TRBJ1-5, with 11 bases aligning to TRBD1. This CDR3 is 16 amino acids long. CDR1 SGDLS and CDR2 YYNGEE come from the germline V gene. The ends lost 2 bases at V and 3 bases at J; junction bases unmatched: 4. The CDR3 bases are TGTGCCAGCAGCGTCGGGACAGGGGGTTCCAATCAGCCCCAGCATTTT. As protein: CASSVGTGGSNQPQHF.

The chain uses TRBV7-9 and TRBJ2-5; TRBD2 matches 9 bases. The CDR3 length is 15 residues. The V and J ends lost 1 base and 5 bases, in that order; junction bases with no gene match: 5. CDR1 and CDR2 from the germline V gene are SEHNR and FQNEAQ (reference sequence). The CDR3 here is CASSLVSGSGETQYF. Written as DNA, the CDR3 is TGTGCCAGCAGCTTAGTTAGCGGGAGTGGTGAGACCCAGTACTTC.

This chain joins TRBV4-3 and TRBJ2-5, with TRBD2 as a possible D gene (5 bases). CDR3 length equals 14 residues. Germline CDR1 reads LGHNA; CDR2 reads YSLEER. V lost 0 bases and J 4 bases, leaving 9 bases between the germline ends. The CDR3 protein is CASSQDLGRETQYF. For the CDR3, the DNA is TGCGCCAGCAGCCAAGACTTAGGGAGAGAGACCCAGTACTTC.

This clone occurred once. The rearrangement links TRBV5-8 to TRBJ1-6; 11 bases align to TRBD1. The CDR3 spans 14 residues. CDR1 SGHTS and CDR2 YDEGEE come from the germline V gene. The V segment lost 2 bases and the J segment 9 bases; nucleotides outside the gene matches: 1. CDR3 sequence: CASSFGQGASPLHF. The DNA of the CDR3 is TGTGCCAGCAGCTTCGGACAGGGGGCTTCACCCCTCCACTTT.

This chain links TRBV4-3 with TRBJ2-2; 7 bases fit TRBD2. Germline CDR1 LGHNA, CDR2 YSLEER. V trimming: 10 bases; J trimming: 2 bases; junction bases outside the gene matches: 22. This CDR3 contains 19 residues. The CDR3 DNA reads as TGCGCCACAGCCAAGAGTATCGCTAGCGGCCTCCACAACACCGGGGAGCTGTTTTTT. Translating gives CATAKSIASGLHNTGELFF.

The rearrangement uses TRBV7-2 and TRBJ2-6; tentative D call: TRBD1 (5 bases). The V and J ends lost 3 bases and 0 bases respectively, with 12 bases between them. The germline gives CDR1 SGHTA, CDR2 FQGNSA. CDR3 length equals 17 residues. This CDR3 reads CASSLGKGFSGANVLTF. The CDR3, as DNA: TGTGCCAGCAGCTTGGGGAAGGGGTTCTCTGGGGCCAACGTCCTGACTTTC.

This chain joins TRBV9 and TRBJ1-1, with D possibly being TRBD1 (5 bases). Trimming took 0 bases from V and 4 from J, leaving 10 bases between them. The CDR3 consists of 14 residues. CDR1 is SGDLS and CDR2 is YYNGEE in the germline V gene. This CDR3 reads CASSVVGGPTEAFF. In nucleotides, the CDR3 is TGTGCCAGCAGCGTAGTGGGGGGACCCACTGAAGCTTTCTTT.

The chain recombines TRBV19 with TRBJ1-4; D is uncertain. This CDR3 is 15 amino acids long. CDR1 is LNHDA, CDR2 SQIVND, per germline (reference sequence). Trimming left V 3 bases short and J 7 bases short, with 15 bases between. The CDR3 loop reads CASSIYTERREKLFF. For the CDR3, the DNA is TGTGCCAGTAGTATCTACACGGAGCGGCGTGAAAAACTGTTTTTT.

The chain links TRBV18 to TRBJ1-2, with 7 bases lining up with TRBD1. The V segment lost 9 bases and the J segment 3 bases; nucleotides outside the gene matches: 10. The germline V gene encodes CDR1 KGHSH and CDR2 LQKENI. This CDR3 is 14 amino acids long. CDR3 DNA: TGTGCCAGTTCAGGACAGGTGGATTACTATGGCTACACCTTC. This gives the protein CASSGQVDYYGYTF.

V and J are TRBV27 and TRBJ2-1, with 12 bases identical to TRBD1. The germline gives CDR1 MNHEY, CDR2 SMNVEV (reference sequence). The CDR3 extends over 14 amino acids. Trimming removed 5 bases from V and 6 bases from J; junction bases left unmatched: 2. CDR3 amino acids: CASSGTGGFNEQFF. The CDR3 region has the DNA TGTGCCAGCAGTGGGACAGGGGGCTTCAATGAGCAGTTCTTC.

V usage is TRBV9 and J usage is TRBJ1-1, with 7 bases fitting TRBD1. This CDR3 comprises 14 residues. CDR1 is SGDLS, CDR2 YYNGEE, per germline. V was clipped by 2 bases and J by 2 bases; unmatched bases: 3. The CDR3 bases are TGTGCCAGCAGCGTCCGGGACAGCAACACTGAAGCTTTCTTT. Translated, it gives CASSVRDSNTEAFF.

This clone was seen only a few times. The chain combines TRBV4-2 with TRBJ1-5; 9 bases fit TRBD1. Germline trimming cut 4 bases from V and 7 bases from J; bases unmatched to any gene: 8. The CDR3 covers 15 residues. Germline V gene sequence: CDR1 LGHNA, CDR2 YNFKEQ. CDR3 in amino acids: CASSPEGQGSQPQHF. The DNA for the CDR3 is TGTGCCAGCAGCCCCGAGGGACAGGGAAGCCAGCCCCAGCATTTT.

The V call is TRBV29-1, the J call TRBJ2-7; possible D gene TRBD2, 6 bases. CDR3 length: 13 residues. Trimming stripped 3 bases from V and 6 bases from J, with 15 bases between. Looked up from germline, CDR1 is SQVTM and CDR2 is ANQGSEA. CDR3 protein: CSVDRAGLGEQYF. The CDR3 DNA sequence: TGCAGCGTTGATAGGGCGGGATTAGGCGAGCAGTACTTC.

For this clone: Other DNA sequences from this sample encode an identical CDR3 as well. The chain recombines TRBV5-1 with TRBJ1-5, with D tentatively TRBD1 (6 bases). The CDR3 runs 13 residues. The germline CDR1 and CDR2 sequences are SGHRS and YFSETQ. The V end was cut by 5 bases, the J end by 4 bases, with 10 bases between. The CDR3 DNA is TGCGCCAGCAGTGACAGGCCGAATCAGCCCCAGCATTTT. It translates to CASSDRPNQPQHF.

This clone was detected a few times. V is TRBV7-2 and J is TRBJ2-2; D unclear. Germline CDR1 reads SGHTA; CDR2 reads FQGNSA. V gave up 5 bases and J gave up 1 base, with 8 bases separating them. The CDR3 has 14 residues. This CDR3 is CASSRSKNTGELFF. For the CDR3, the DNA is TGTGCCAGCAGCAGGAGTAAGAACACCGGGGAGCTGTTTTTT. Filled out from reference TRBV7-2 and TRBJ2-2, the complete variable domain reads GAGVSQSPSNKVTEKGKDVELRCDPISGHTALYWYRQSLGQGLEFLIYFQGNSAPDKSGLPSDRFSAERTGGSVSTLTIQRTQQEDSAVYLCASSRSKNTGELFFGEGSRLTVL.

This clone showed up just a few times. The chain couples TRBV19 to TRBJ1-4, with a tentative D call TRBD1 (5 bases). Per germline, CDR1 LNHDA and CDR2 SQIVND (reference sequence). V was pared by 7 bases and J by 4 bases, with 16 bases between. This CDR3 is built from 15 residues. As DNA, the CDR3 is TGTGCCAGTACCGTCGGAGGGACTGGTAATGAAAAACTGTTTTTT. This encodes CASTVGGTGNEKLFF.

Worth noting for this clone: Other DNA sequences in this specimen translate into the identical CDR3. The chain recombines TRBV7-8 with TRBJ1-2; a weak D match, TRBD1 (6 bases). With 5 bases removed from V and 4 bases from J, the gap between germline ends came to 11 bases. CDR1 and CDR2 from the germline V gene are SGHVS and FQNEAQ. This CDR3 is built from 13 residues. This CDR3 is CASSPGQLYGYTF. The CDR3 nucleotides are TGTGCCAGCAGCCCCGGACAGCTCTATGGCTACACCTTC.

The gene calls are TRBV28 and TRBJ1-5; 8 nucleotides line up with TRBD1. CDR1 is MDHEN and CDR2 is SYDVKM in the germline V gene. CDR3 length: 14 amino acids. After removal of 6 bases from V and 6 bases from J, the junction contained 7 bases not matched to a gene. CDR3 sequence: CASSVQGEGQPQHF. The CDR3 bases are TGTGCCAGCAGCGTACAGGGGGAGGGTCAGCCCCAGCATTTT.

Remarks on this clone: At the DNA level, this CDR3 is encoded by other sequences in the same sample as well. The chain joins TRBV2 to TRBJ1-5, with a weak D call TRBD1 (6 bases). CDR3 length: 14 residues. V was cut by 9 bases and J by 6 bases, with 18 bases left in between. Germline CDR1 is SNHLY and CDR2 is FYNNEI. The DNA of the CDR3 is TGTGCCAGTAGTCAATTACAGGGAATTCAGCCCCAGCATTTT. Residues: CASSQLQGIQPQHF. Together with reference TRBV2 and TRBJ1-5, the CDR3 gives the full variable domain: EPEVTQTPSHQVTQMGQEVILRCVPISNHLYFYWYRQILGQKVEFLVSFYNNEISEKSEIFDDQFSVERPDGSNFTLKIRSTKLEDSAMYFCASSQLQGIQPQHFGDGTRLSIL.

This chain joins TRBV5-6 and TRBJ2-2; a possible D gene is TRBD2 (5 bases). The CDR3 runs to 15 residues. V lost 0 bases to trimming and J lost 0 bases, with 6 bases between them. The germline gives CDR1 SGHDT, CDR2 YYEEEE. The CDR3 region has the DNA TGTGCCAGCAGCTTGGCCGGGGCGAACACCGGGGAGCTGTTTTTT. Its translation: CASSLAGANTGELFF.

The chain is built from TRBV21-1 and TRBJ2-7; the table's D call of TRBD2 was not tested on the DNA. TRBV21-1 is described as a pseudogene. The CDR3 is made up of 16 amino acids. In DNA form, the CDR3 reads TGTGCCAGCAGCAAAGTAGTGACTAGCTGGTCCTACGAGCAGTACTTC. Its protein product is CASSKVVTSWSYEQYF.

This chain uses TRBV6-1 with TRBJ1-2, with TRBD1 matching 7 bases. Germline assignment: CDR1 MNHNS and CDR2 SASEGT. This CDR3 has 15 amino acids. V shed 1 base, J shed 4 bases, and the junction held 6 bases outside the gene matches. CDR3 DNA: TGTGCCAGCAGTGAAGTACCGGGACAGCCCTATGGCTACACCTTC. This codes for CASSEVPGQPYGYTF.